A selection of T cell receptor beta chains follows, all from one sample in a study of blood T cell repertoires in COVID-19. Libraries were prepared by immunoSEQ multiplex PCR; TCRdb keeps only in-frame clonotypes and omits some of them. The sample includes tens of thousands of clones, approximately 83% of them seen just once. The source material was peripheral blood. All receptors come from a young man with COVID-19, enrolled during active disease. The CDR3 runs from the conserved cysteine through the conserved F or W. The D gene is left open where the match is weak. A row's size may be missing; if present it is once, few, many or a size class.

. | TRBJ2-7 | TRBD2 | TRBV9 | CASSASGLAGAYEQYF | TGTGCCAGCAGCGCCTCCGGACTAGCGGGGGCCTACGAGCAGTACTTC
. | TRBJ2-2 | . | TRBV29-1 | CSANKDTGELFF | TGCAGCGCGAACAAAGACACCGGGGAGCTGTTTTTT
. | TRBJ2-7 | TRBD2 | TRBV28 | CASSLRGLAGGEQYF | TGTGCCAGCAGTTTGCGGGGACTAGCGGGAGGCGAGCAGTACTTC
. | TRBJ2-3 | TRBD2 | TRBV15 | CATSLSKRENTDTQYF | TGTGCCACCAGCCTTTCCAAGCGGGAGAACACAGATACGCAGTATTTT
. | TRBJ1-1 | . | TRBV7-9 | CASSDKINFGEAFF | TGTGCCAGCAGCGACAAGATCAACTTTGGGGAAGCTTTCTTT
. | TRBJ2-4 | TRBD1 | TRBV5-4 | CASSGSGTGIQYF | TGTGCCAGCAGCGGGTCCGGGACAGGTATTCAGTACTTC
. | TRBJ2-1 | TRBD2 | TRBV9 | CASSPRPPSGLVDEQFF | TGTGCCAGCAGCCCCCGTCCTCCCTCGGGACTAGTCGATGAGCAGTTCTTC
. | TRBJ1-4 | TRBD1 | TRBV6-5 | CASRETGLIGEKLFF | TGTGCCAGCAGAGAGACAGGGTTGATAGGTGAAAAACTGTTTTTT
once | TRBJ1-5 | TRBD1 | TRBV11-2 | CASSPGQGADQPQHF | TGTGCCAGCAGCCCAGGACAGGGGGCTGATCAGCCCCAGCATTTT
few | TRBJ2-5 | TRBD2 | TRBV6-6 | CASSRGTSGSRYQETQYF | TGTGCCAGCAGTCGCGGGACTAGCGGGAGTCGGTACCAAGAGACCCAGTACTTC
. | TRBJ2-7 | . | TRBV28 | CASSLRGRAYEQYF | TGTGCCAGCAGTTTGAGGGGGAGGGCCTACGAGCAGTACTTC
. | TRBJ2-3 | . | TRBV19 | CASSRDLSTDTQYF | TGTGCCAGTAGTAGGGACTTAAGCACGGATACGCAGTATTTT
. | TRBJ2-7 | . | TRBV20-1 | CSARRGYEQYF | TGCAGTGCTAGAAGGGGCTACGAGCAGTACTTC
. | TRBJ2-3 | TRBD1 | TRBV4-3 | CASSQSRGLEKYF | TGCGCCAGCAGCCAATCCAGGGGGCTTGAGAAGTATTTT
. | TRBJ1-2 | . | TRBV6-5 | CASSPTGNGGYTF | TGTGCCAGCAGCCCCACAGGGAACGGTGGCTACACCTTC
. | TRBJ2-4 | . | TRBV28 | CASSLEQSAKNIQYF | TGTGCCAGCAGTTTGGAACAGAGCGCCAAAAACATTCAGTACTTC
. | TRBJ2-3 | TRBD2 | TRBV27 | CASSLQGLAFRSDTQYF | TGTGCCAGCAGTTTACAGGGACTAGCGTTTAGATCGGATACGCAGTATTTT
. | TRBJ1-2 | TRBD1 | TRBV9 | CASSVWAGGTNYGYTF | TGTGCCAGCAGCGTTTGGGCAGGGGGTACTAACTATGGCTACACCTTC
. | TRBJ1-5 | . | TRBV3-1/TRBV3-2 | CASSQTGTPNQPQHF | TGTGCCAGCAGCCAAACAGGGACACCCAATCAGCCCCAGCATTTT
. | TRBJ2-1 | . | TRBV6-4 | CASSEFGYNEQFF | TGTGCCAGCAGTGAATTCGGTTACAATGAGCAGTTCTTC
. | TRBJ1-2 | . | TRBV19 | CASSIGRGNYGYTF | TGTGCCAGTAGTATAGGCCGGGGAAACTATGGCTACACCTTC
. | TRBJ2-2 | . | TRBV24-1 | CATSDLSAGELFF | TGTGCCACCAGTGATTTGTCGGCCGGGGAGCTGTTTTTT
. | TRBJ2-5 | TRBD1 | TRBV9 | CASSETGLQETQYF | TGTGCCAGCAGCGAGACAGGGCTCCAAGAGACCCAGTACTTC
once | TRBJ1-1 | TRBD1 | TRBV7-9 | CASSRQGYAEAFF | TGTGCCAGCAGCCGACAGGGGTACGCTGAAGCTTTCTTT
. | TRBJ2-1 | TRBD1 | TRBV11-3 | CASSSHTLRDRGRREQFF | TGTGCCAGCAGCTCTCACACCCTCAGGGACAGGGGGCGTCGTGAGCAGTTCTTC
. | TRBJ1-5 | TRBD1 | TRBV28 | CASTDGTGGKQPQHF | TGTGCCAGCACCGACGGGACAGGGGGCAAACAGCCCCAGCATTTT
. | TRBJ1-1 | TRBD1 | TRBV6-5 | CASRIRDREATEAFF | TGTGCCAGCAGAATCCGGGACAGGGAGGCGACTGAAGCTTTCTTT
few | TRBJ2-7 | . | TRBV5-5 | CASSLVRARSHLPYEQYF | TGTGCCAGCAGCTTGGTGAGGGCCAGATCACATCTTCCGTACGAGCAGTACTTC
few | TRBJ1-1 | TRBD1 | TRBV24-1 | CATSLQGRNTEAFF | TGTGCCACCAGTTTACAGGGGAGGAACACTGAAGCTTTCTTT
. | TRBJ2-5 | . | TRBV30 | CAWSSTTGETQYF | TGTGCCTGGAGTTCTACCACGGGGGAGACCCAGTACTTC
. | TRBJ1-3 | . | TRBV10-3 | CAISETPGSHSGNTIYF | TGTGCCATCAGTGAAACCCCAGGGTCGCACTCTGGAAACACCATATATTTT
. | TRBJ1-6 | . | TRBV10-3 | CAIYPLANNSPLHF | TGTGCCATCTATCCCTTGGCCAATAATTCACCCCTCCACTTT
many | TRBJ1-2 | . | TRBV28 | CASSLRENGYGYTF | TGTGCCAGCAGTTTGAGAGAAAACGGGTATGGCTACACCTTC
. | TRBJ1-5 | TRBD1 | TRBV5-6 | CASSLLGQEVNSNQPQHF | TGTGCCAGCAGCTTGTTGGGACAGGAAGTAAATAGCAATCAGCCCCAGCATTTT
few | TRBJ1-2 | . | TRBV28 | CASYRALAYGYTF | TGTGCCTCTTACAGGGCGTTGGCCTATGGCTACACCTTC
once | TRBJ1-2 | TRBD1 | TRBV6-4 | CASSDSATGEGYTF | TGTGCCAGCAGTGACTCTGCGACAGGGGAGGGCTACACCTTC
. | TRBJ1-3 | . | TRBV2 | CASRVDRFDSGNTIYF | TGTGCCAGCAGAGTTGACAGATTCGACTCTGGAAACACCATATATTTT
. | TRBJ1-1 | . | TRBV9 | CASSPPGDEAFF | TGTGCCAGCAGCCCTCCGGGGGATGAAGCTTTCTTT
. | TRBJ2-2 | . | TRBV11-2 | CASSYDRKAGELFF | TGTGCCAGCAGCTACGACAGGAAGGCCGGGGAGCTGTTTTTT
few | TRBJ1-6 | . | TRBV4-2 | CASSQEGEKGESPLHF | TGTGCCAGCAGCCAAGAAGGAGAGAAGGGGGAATCACCCCTCCACTTT
. | TRBJ1-1 | . | TRBV29-1 | CSAIQHTNTEAFF | TGCAGCGCCATCCAACACACGAACACTGAAGCTTTCTTT
. | TRBJ1-3 | . | TRBV9 | CASSVGEKLGNTIYF | TGTGCCAGCAGCGTAGGGGAGAAGCTTGGAAACACCATATATTTT
. | TRBJ1-2 | . | TRBV6-5 | CASSTTSNYGYTF | TGTGCCAGCAGTACGACATCTAACTATGGCTACACCTTC
. | TRBJ2-3 | TRBD2 | TRBV5-6 | CASSLMRGGTDTQYF | TGTGCCAGCAGCTTAATGCGGGGGGGCACAGATACGCAGTATTTT
. | TRBJ2-1 | TRBD2 | TRBV6-2/TRBV6-3 | CASSFPVGGGNEQFF | TGTGCCAGCAGTTTCCCGGTGGGGGGGGGCAATGAGCAGTTCTTC
. | TRBJ2-5 | TRBD2 | TRBV7-9 | CASAPLAGNRETQYF | TGTGCCAGCGCACCCTTAGCGGGAAATCGAGAGACCCAGTACTTC